A selection of T cell receptor beta chains follows, all from one sample in a study of blood T cells in healthy people across ages. Using its own MiXCR run on the 5' RACE reads, TCRdb lists one record per CDR3 protein. The sample includes roughly 700,000 distinct CDR3 sequences, around 48% of them seen just once. The sample was blood. The receptors here all came from a woman aged 55-75 years in good health. Each CDR3 is given with its conserved first and last residue. Rows may omit the clone size; those that give it use once, few, many or a size class.

v_call clone_size cdr3_aa
TRBV7-2 many CASSSKPGAYEQYF
TRBV20-1 - CSARVAGSTDTQYF
TRBV24-1 - CATSGGTYEQYF
TRBV2 - CASIPAGGYNEQFF
TRBV27 few CASRVSSGGSLLTDTQYF
TRBV2 once CASSELSAGTQYF
TRBV20-1 - CSVGDGDYGYTF
TRBV5-6 many CASSFDRNTEAFF
TRBV29-1 many CSVEASGRREQYF
TRBV7-3 - CASSFSLETEAFF
TRBV28 - CASSSPGRTGGPSHEQYF
TRBV28 - CASSSAQGTPYEQYF
TRBV10-3 - CAINSRISQGAGYTF
TRBV15 few CATSRDSRGGASYGYTF
TRBV14 - CASSHSAYEQYF
TRBV3-1 - CASSLSLREHYF
TRBV5-1 - CASSRGRSSYNEQFF
TRBV27 once CASSLLAAGYEQYF
TRBV27 - CASSSTSESYNEQFF
TRBV7-2 few CASSVTLGDTQYF
TRBV10-3 many CAIRGEVAGPTDTQYF
TRBV7-9 - CANSNLQGATYEQYF
TRBV7-3 - CASSPPTSGSAYNEQFF
TRBV3-1 few CASSQGGANYGYTF
TRBV28 few CASSQGLYRETQYF
TRBV20-1 - CSALHREPYEQYF
TRBV28 - CASSLSGFDEQYF